A single sample gave rise to the 2 T cell receptor beta chains below, sequenced in a study of coeliac disease. TCRdb keeps only in-frame clones here, not all; method: immunoSEQ multiplex PCR. This sample has fewer than 5,500 clones, with 54% found just once. The sequenced sample was intraepithelial lymphocytes from the gut. The receptors shown here come from a woman aged 30 to 39 with active celiac disease.

The chain's CDR3 is CASSRNVAAGAGSNEKLFF. CDR3 DNA: TGTGCCAGCAGCCGTAATGTGGCGGCAGGGGCAGGATCTAATGAAAAACTGTTTTTT. J is TRBJ1-4 and V is TRBV7-9; a possible D gene is TRBD1 (6 bases). CDR3 length equals 19 residues. CDR1 SEHNR and CDR2 FQNEAQ come from the germline V gene (reference sequence). Trimming removed 5 bases at V and 3 bases at J, with 25 bases between.

This clone came up once. The rearrangement links TRBV6-1 to TRBJ2-5; D unclear. Germline V lookup: CDR1 MNHNS, CDR2 SASEGT. The CDR3 contains 14 residues. With 5 bases removed from V and 1 base from J, the gap between germline ends came to 11 bases. The CDR3 spells CASSNRHIQETQYF. In nucleotides, the CDR3 is TGTGCCAGCAGTAACCGACACATCCAAGAGACCCAGTACTTC.